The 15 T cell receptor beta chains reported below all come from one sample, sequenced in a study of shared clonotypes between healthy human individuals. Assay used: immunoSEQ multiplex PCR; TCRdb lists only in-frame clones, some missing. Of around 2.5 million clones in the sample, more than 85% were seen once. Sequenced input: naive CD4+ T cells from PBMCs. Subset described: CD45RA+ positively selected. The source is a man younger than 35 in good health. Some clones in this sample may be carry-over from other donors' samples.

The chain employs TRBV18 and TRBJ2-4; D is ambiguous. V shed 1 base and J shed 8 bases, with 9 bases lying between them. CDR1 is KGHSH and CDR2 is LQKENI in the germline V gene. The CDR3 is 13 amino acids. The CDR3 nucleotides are TGTGCCAGCTCACCACAGGGTGGGGACATTCAGTACTTC. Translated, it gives CASSPQGGDIQYF.

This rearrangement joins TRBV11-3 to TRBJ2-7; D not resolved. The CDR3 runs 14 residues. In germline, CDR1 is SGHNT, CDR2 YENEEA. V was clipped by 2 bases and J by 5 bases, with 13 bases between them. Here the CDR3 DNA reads TGTGCCAGCAGCTTAAGCGCCGCCGCGGACGAGCAGTACTTC. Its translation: CASSLSAAADEQYF.

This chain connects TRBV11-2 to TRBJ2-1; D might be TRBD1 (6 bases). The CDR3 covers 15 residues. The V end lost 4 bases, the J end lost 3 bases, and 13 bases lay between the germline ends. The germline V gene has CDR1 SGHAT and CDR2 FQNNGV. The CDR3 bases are TGTGCCAGCAGCTCTCAGGGGTCTCTCTACAATGAGCAGTTCTTC. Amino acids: CASSSQGSLYNEQFF.

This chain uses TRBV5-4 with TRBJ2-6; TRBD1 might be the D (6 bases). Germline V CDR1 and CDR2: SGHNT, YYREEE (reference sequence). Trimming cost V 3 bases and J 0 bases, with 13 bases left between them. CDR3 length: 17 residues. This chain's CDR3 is CASSYRDIYSGANVLTF. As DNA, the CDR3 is TGTGCCAGCAGCTACCGGGACATCTACTCTGGGGCCAACGTCCTGACTTTC. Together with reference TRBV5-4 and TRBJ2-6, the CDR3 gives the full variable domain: ETGVTQSPTHLIKTRGQQVTLRCSSQSGHNTVSWYQQALGQGPQFIFQYYREEENGRGNFPPRFSGLQFPNYSSELNVNALELDDSALYLCASSYRDIYSGANVLTFGAGSRLTVL.

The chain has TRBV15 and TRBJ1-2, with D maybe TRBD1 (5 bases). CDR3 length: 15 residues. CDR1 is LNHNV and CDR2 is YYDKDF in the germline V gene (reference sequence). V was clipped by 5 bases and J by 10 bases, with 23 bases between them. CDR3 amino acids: CATSHFRDGTLFYTF. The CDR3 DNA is TGTGCCACCAGCCACTTTCGGGACGGGACCCTTTTCTACACCTTC.

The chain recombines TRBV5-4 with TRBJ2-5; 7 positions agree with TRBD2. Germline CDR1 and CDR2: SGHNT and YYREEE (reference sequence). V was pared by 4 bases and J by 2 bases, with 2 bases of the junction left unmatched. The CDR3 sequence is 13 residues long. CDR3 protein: CASSPGGQETQYF. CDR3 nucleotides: TGTGCCAGCAGCCCCGGGGGGCAAGAGACCCAGTACTTC.

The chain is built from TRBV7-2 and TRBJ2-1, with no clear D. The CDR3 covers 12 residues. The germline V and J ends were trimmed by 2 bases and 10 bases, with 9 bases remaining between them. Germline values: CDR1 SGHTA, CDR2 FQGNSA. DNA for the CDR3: TGTGCCAGCAGCTTACTATCCCTGGAGCAGTTCTTC. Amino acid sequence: CASSLLSLEQFF.

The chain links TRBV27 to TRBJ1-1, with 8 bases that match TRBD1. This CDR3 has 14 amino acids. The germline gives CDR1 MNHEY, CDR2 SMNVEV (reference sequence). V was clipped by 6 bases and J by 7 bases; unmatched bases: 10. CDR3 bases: TGTGCCAGCAGGGTAATTCAGGGGGCAGGTGAAGCTTTCTTT. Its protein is CASRVIQGAGEAFF.

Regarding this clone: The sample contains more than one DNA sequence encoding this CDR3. DNA for the CDR3: TGTGCCAGCAGCCCAGGGCTAGCGGGCTTCAATGAGCAGTTCTTC. The encoded protein is CASSPGLAGFNEQFF. The rearrangement joins TRBV5-4 to TRBJ2-1; 8 bases are a match to TRBD2. V was clipped by 4 bases and J by 6 bases; unmatched bases: 9. Germline V lookup: CDR1 SGHNT, CDR2 YYREEE (reference sequence). The CDR3 extends over 15 amino acids.

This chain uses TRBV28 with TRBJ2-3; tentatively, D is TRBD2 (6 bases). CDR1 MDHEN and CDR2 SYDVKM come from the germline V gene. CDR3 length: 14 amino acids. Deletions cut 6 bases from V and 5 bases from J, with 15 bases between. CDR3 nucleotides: TGTGCCAGCAGCCCAGGCGGGAAAGGAGATACGCAGTATTTT. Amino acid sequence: CASSPGGKGDTQYF. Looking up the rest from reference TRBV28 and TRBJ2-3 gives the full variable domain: DVKVTQSSRYLVKRTGEKVFLECVQDMDHENMFWYRQDPGLGLRLIYFSYDVKMKEKGDIPEGYSVSREKKERFSLILESASTNQTSMYLCASSPGGKGDTQYFGPGTRLTVL.

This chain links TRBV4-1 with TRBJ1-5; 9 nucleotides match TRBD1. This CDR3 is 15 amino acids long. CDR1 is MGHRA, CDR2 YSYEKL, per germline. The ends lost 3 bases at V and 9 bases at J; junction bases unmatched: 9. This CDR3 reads CASSQRDRDARPQHF. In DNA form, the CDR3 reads TGCGCCAGCAGCCAGCGGGACAGGGACGCGAGGCCCCAGCATTTT.

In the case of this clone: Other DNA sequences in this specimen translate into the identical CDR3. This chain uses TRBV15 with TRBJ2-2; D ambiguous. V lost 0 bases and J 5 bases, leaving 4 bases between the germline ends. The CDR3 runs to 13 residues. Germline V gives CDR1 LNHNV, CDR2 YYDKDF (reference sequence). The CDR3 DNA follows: TGTGCCACCAGCAGAGATTTAACCGGGGAGCTGTTTTTT. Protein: CATSRDLTGELFF.

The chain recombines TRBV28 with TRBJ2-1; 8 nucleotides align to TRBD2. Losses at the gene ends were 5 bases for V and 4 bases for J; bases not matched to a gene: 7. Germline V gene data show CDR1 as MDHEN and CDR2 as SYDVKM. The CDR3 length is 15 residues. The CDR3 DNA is TGTGCCAGCAGTGAATTAGCGGGGAGGTACAATGAGCAGTTCTTC. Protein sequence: CASSELAGRYNEQFF.

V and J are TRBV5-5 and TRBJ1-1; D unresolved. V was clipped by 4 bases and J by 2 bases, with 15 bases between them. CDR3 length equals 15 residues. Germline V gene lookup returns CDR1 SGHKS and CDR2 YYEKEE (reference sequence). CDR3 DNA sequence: TGTGCCAGCAGCCCCCGTGAGGTTCTCAACACTGAAGCTTTCTTT. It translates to CASSPREVLNTEAFF.

The CDR3 here is CASRGGRGGGETQYF. In DNA form, the CDR3 reads TGTGCCAGCCGCGGTGGCAGGGGGGGAGGAGAGACCCAGTACTTC. This chain joins TRBV5-6 and TRBJ2-5; D may be TRBD1 or TRBD2 (7 bases each). V gave up 7 bases and J gave up 4 bases, with 20 bases separating them. The CDR3 has 15 amino acids. In germline, CDR1 is SGHDT, CDR2 YYEEEE.